The present T cell receptor (beta chain) was sequenced within a study of technical replicates of blood from a handful of donors. Assay: immunoSEQ multiplex PCR; the TCRdb copy retains only in-frame clones and omits some. The sample has 65,000 to 85,000 clones; about 98% are singletons. The germline gives CDR1 LNHDA, CDR2 SQIVND (reference sequence). The length of the CDR3 is 17 residues. Trimming shortened V by 8 bases and J by 0 bases, and 20 bases separated the two germline ends. This clonotype was sampled from a human donor in good health. Sample: T cells isolated from PBMCs. The chain is built from TRBV19 and TRBJ1-5; weak D call: TRBD1 (5 bases). CDR3 coding DNA: TGTGCCAGTTTACGGCAGGGCCAAAAATATAGCAATCAGCCCCAGCATTTT. Translating gives CASLRQGQKYSNQPQHF.